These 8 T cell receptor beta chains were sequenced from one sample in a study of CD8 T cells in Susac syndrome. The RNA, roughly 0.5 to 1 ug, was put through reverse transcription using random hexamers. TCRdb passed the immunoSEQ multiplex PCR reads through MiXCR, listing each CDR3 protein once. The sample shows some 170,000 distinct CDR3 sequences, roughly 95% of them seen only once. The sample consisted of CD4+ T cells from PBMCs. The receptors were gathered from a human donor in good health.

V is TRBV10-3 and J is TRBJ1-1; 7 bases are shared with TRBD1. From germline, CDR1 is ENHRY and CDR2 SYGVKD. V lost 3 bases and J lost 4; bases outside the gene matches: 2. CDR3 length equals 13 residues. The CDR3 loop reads CAISDDRVTEAFF. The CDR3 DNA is TGTGCCATCAGTGATGACAGGGTCACTGAAGCTTTCTTT.

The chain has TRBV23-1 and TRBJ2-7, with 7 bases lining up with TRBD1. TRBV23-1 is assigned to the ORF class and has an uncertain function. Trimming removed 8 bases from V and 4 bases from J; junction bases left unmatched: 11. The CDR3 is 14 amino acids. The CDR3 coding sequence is TGCGCCAGCGGTCTTGGGGACAGTCTTTACGAGCAGTACTTC. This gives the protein CASGLGDSLYEQYF.

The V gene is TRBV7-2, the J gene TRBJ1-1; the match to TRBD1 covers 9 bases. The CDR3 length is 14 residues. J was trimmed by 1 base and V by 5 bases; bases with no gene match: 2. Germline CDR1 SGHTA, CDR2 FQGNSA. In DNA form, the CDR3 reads TGTGCCAGCAGCACGGGACAGGGGAACACTGAAGCTTTCTTT. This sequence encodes CASSTGQGNTEAFF.

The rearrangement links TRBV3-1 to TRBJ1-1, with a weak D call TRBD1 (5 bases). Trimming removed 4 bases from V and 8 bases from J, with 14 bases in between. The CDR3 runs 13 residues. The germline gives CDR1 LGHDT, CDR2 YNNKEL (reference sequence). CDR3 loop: CASSPRAGTEAFF. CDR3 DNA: TGTGCCAGCAGCCCGAGGGCGGGGACGGAAGCTTTCTTT. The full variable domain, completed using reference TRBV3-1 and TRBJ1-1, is DTAVSQTPKYLVTQMGNDKSIKCEQNLGHDTMYWYKQDSKKFLKIMFSYNNKELIINETVPNRFSPKSPDKAHLNLHINSLELGDSAVYFCASSPRAGTEAFFGQGTRLTVV.

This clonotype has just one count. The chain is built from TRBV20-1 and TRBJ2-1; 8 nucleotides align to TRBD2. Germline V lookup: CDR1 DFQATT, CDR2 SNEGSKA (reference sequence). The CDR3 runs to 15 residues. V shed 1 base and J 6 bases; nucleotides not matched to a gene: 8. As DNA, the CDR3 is TGCAGTGCTAGAGTAAGGACTAGCCCGGCCAATGAGCAGTTCTTC. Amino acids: CSARVRTSPANEQFF.

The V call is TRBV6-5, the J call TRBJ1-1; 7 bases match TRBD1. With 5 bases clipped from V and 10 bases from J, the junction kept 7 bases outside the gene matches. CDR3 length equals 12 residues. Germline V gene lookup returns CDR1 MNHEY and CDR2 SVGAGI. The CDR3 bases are TGTGCCAGCAGTCCCGGACAGGAAGGAGCTTTCTTT. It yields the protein CASSPGQEGAFF.

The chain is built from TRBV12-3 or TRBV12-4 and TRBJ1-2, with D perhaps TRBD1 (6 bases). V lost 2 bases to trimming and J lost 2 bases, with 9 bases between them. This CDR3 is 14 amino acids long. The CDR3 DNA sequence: TGTGCCAGCAGTTTACCCCAGGGGAACTATGGCTACACCTTC. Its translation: CASSLPQGNYGYTF.

CDR3 region: CSARGEETQYF. The DNA of the CDR3 is TGCAGTGCTAGGGGGGAGGAGACGCAGTATTTT. This sequence joins TRBV20-1 and TRBJ2-3, with D maybe TRBD2 (6 bases). In germline, CDR1 is DFQATT, CDR2 SNEGSKA (reference sequence). The germline V and J ends were trimmed by 3 bases and 9 bases, with 10 bases remaining between them. This CDR3 contains 11 residues.